These T cell receptor beta chains were read from a single sample in a study of metastatic and nonmetastatic thyroid tumors. TCRdb redid the clone calls on the PCR reads using MiXCR. The sample holds 50,000 to 65,000 clones; approximately 15% are singletons and the top ten take almost 3%. Sequenced material: blood. These receptors came from a female donor with papillary thyroid cancer or a benign thyroid nodule (not recorded which). Some clones in this sample may be carry-over from other donors' samples. The CDR3 runs from the conserved cysteine through the conserved F or W. A D gene is named only where the DNA matches it firmly. Clone sizes are given selectively: once, few, many, or a class where the clone is expanded.

clone_size | d_call | j_call | v_call | cdr3_aa | cdr3_nt
. | . | TRBJ2-3 | TRBV28 | CASSFYWRGTDTQYF | TGTGCCAGCAGTTTTTACTGGAGAGGCACGGATACGCAGTATTTT
few | . | TRBJ1-2 | TRBV27 | CASSSPARGGPGGYTF | TGTGCCAGCAGTTCCCCCGCACGGGGGGGCCCGGGTGGCTACACATTC
. | TRBD1 | TRBJ2-5 | TRBV28 | CVSSIGAGGKETHYF | TGTGTCAGCAGTATAGGGGCAGGGGGTAAAGAGACCCATTACTTC
many | . | TRBJ1-1 | TRBV12-5 | CASGPPGNTEAFF | TGTGCTAGTGGTCCCCCAGGGAACACTGAAGCTTTCTTT
many | . | TRBJ2-7 | TRBV28 | CASSRLTPAAGEQYF | TGTGCCAGCAGTCGGTTAACCCCCGCAGCGGGCGAGCAGTACTTC
. | . | TRBJ2-7 | TRBV6-1 | CASSLKFYEQYF | TGTGCCAGCAGTCTCAAATTCTACGAGCAGTACTTC
few | . | TRBJ2-1 | TRBV20-1 | CSARDEDSSIYNEQFF | TGCAGTGCTAGAGATGAGGACAGTTCGATATACAATGAGCAGTTCTTC
. | TRBD1 | TRBJ2-7 | TRBV9 | CASSVRYQQGVSYEQYF | TGTGCCAGCAGCGTAAGGTACCAACAGGGGGTTTCCTACGAGCAGTACTTC
. | TRBD1 | TRBJ2-1 | TRBV9 | CASSEGQTVINEHFF | TGTGCCAGCAGCGAGGGACAGACAGTTATCAATGAGCATTTCTTC
. | . | TRBJ1-2 | TRBV28 | CASILSAGRHYCYTF | TGTGCCAGCATTTTATCTGCAGGGAGGCACTATTGCTACACCTTC
many | TRBD2 | TRBJ2-1 | TRBV12-5 | CASGLAPGGEQFF | TGTGCTAGTGGTTTGGCCCCGGGGGGGGAGCAGTTCTTC
many | TRBD1 | TRBJ2-1 | TRBV19 | CASSHGTASSYNEQFF | TGTGCCAGTAGTCACGGGACAGCCAGCTCCTACAATGAGCAGTTCTTC
. | . | TRBJ2-1 | TRBV3-1 | CASSQLVGRDEQFF | TGTGCCAGCAGCCAACTTGTCGGGAGAGATGAGCAGTTCTTC
few | TRBD1 | TRBJ1-5 | TRBV6-1 | CASSEAGGPNQPQHF | TGTGCCAGCAGTGAAGCAGGGGGCCCCAATCAGCCCCAGCATTTT
many | . | TRBJ2-3 | TRBV20-1 | CSAGGNSVIDTQYF | TGCAGTGCAGGCGGGAACTCCGTTATAGATACGCAGTATTTT
. | . | TRBJ2-5 | TRBV9 | CASSVNQGDSETQYF | TGTGCCAGCAGCGTTAACCAGGGAGATTCGGAGACCCAGTACTTC
once | TRBD2 | TRBJ2-7 | TRBV11-2 | CASSRRAGGGCSAVEQYF | TGTGCCAGCAGCCGAAGGGCGGGAGGGGGGTGTTCGGCCGTCGAGCAGTACTTC
. | TRBD2 | TRBJ2-1 | TRBV11-2 | CASSLRAGTSSSYNEQFF | TGTGCCAGCAGCTTACGAGCGGGAACTTCGAGCTCCTACAATGAGCAGTTCTTC
many | . | TRBJ1-2 | TRBV28 | CASSLDVEGYTF | TGTGCCAGCAGTTTGGACGTTGAGGGCTACACCTTC
. | TRBD2 | TRBJ2-5 | TRBV20-1 | CSARDVIGLAETHYF | TGCAGTGCTAGAGATGTTATCGGGCTAGCGGAGACCCATTACTTC
many | TRBD2 | TRBJ2-1 | TRBV10-2 | CASSEHRTGTTYNEQFF | TGCGCCAGCAGTGAGCATCGAACCGGGACTACGTACAATGAGCAGTTCTTC
few | TRBD1 | TRBJ1-2 | TRBV6-2/TRBV6-3 | CASTGTGDYGYTF | TGTGCCAGCACGGGGACAGGTGACTATGGCTACACCTTC